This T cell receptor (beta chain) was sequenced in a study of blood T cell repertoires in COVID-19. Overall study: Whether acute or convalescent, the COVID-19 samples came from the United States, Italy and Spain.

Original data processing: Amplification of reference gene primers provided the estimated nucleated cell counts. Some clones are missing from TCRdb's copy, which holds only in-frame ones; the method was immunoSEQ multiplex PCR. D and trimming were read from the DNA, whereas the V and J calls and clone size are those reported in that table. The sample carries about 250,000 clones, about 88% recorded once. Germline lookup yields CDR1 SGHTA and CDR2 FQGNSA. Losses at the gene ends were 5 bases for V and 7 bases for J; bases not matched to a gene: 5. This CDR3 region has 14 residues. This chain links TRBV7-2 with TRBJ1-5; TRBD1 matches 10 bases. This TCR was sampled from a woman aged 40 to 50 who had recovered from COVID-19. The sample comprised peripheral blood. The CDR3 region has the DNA TGTGCCAGCAGCCCCGGACAGGGGGGACAGCCCCAGCATTTT. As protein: CASSPGQGGQPQHF.